This TCR beta chain was captured in a study of human CD8 memory T cell subsets. By UMI-labeled 5' RACE, the TCR beta libraries were made. Using the 5' RACE reads, TCRdb records one entry per CDR3 protein without DNA. Reported are under 8,000 distinct CDR3 sequences; the ten largest clones contain approximately 20%. Germline CDR1 reads DFQATT; CDR2 reads SNEGSKA (reference sequence). This CDR3 is built from 15 residues. It was negative magnetic separation that enriched the total CD8+ T cells. V gene TRBV20-1 combines with J gene TRBJ2-2; with no DNA, the TCRdb D assignment of TRBD1 cannot be verified. This TCR was recovered from a human donor in good health. Sequences were obtained from CD8+ stem-like memory T cells (TSCM and TCM) sorted from PBMCs. Indicated subset: stem-like memory CD8 T cells (TSTEM), CCR7+ PD-1- TIGIT-. The CDR3 loop reads CSADDRETSTGELFF.